The 6 T cell receptor beta chains in this list originate from one sample, sequenced in a study of blood T cell repertoires in COVID-19. The protocol was immunoSEQ multiplex PCR, while the TCRdb copy is restricted to in-frame clones and leaves out a portion. Here the sample spans about 220,000 clones, roughly 85% being singletons. The sequenced material came from peripheral blood. The receptors were gathered from a woman between 65 and 79 years old with COVID-19, enrolled during active disease.

There are a few counts of this clone. The J gene is TRBJ2-1, the V gene TRBV6-4; 7 bases are shared with TRBD1. Germline lookup yields CDR1 MRHNA and CDR2 SNTAGT. V lost 4 bases and J lost 5; bases outside the gene matches: 2. CDR3 length equals 13 residues. The CDR3 here is CASSVTGHNEQFF. The CDR3 DNA reads TGTGCCAGCAGTGTGACAGGGCACAATGAGCAGTTCTTC.

V and J are TRBV6-2 or TRBV6-3 and TRBJ2-1, with a tentative D call TRBD1 (6 bases). In germline, CDR1 is MNHEY, CDR2 SVGEGT. CDR3 length: 16 amino acids. V dropped 0 bases and J dropped 0 bases, with 9 bases sitting between them. The CDR3: CASSYSRQDSYNEQFF. The DNA of the CDR3 is TGTGCCAGCAGTTACTCCCGACAGGACTCCTACAATGAGCAGTTCTTC.

This chain uses TRBV18 with TRBJ1-1, with 9 bases aligning to TRBD1. V was clipped by 2 bases and J by 2 bases; unmatched bases: 15. The CDR3 covers 19 residues. Per germline, CDR1 KGHSH and CDR2 LQKENI. CDR3 region: CASSPKNLGPGQGNTEAFF. The DNA of the CDR3 is TGTGCCAGCTCACCAAAAAATCTTGGTCCGGGACAGGGTAACACTGAAGCTTTCTTT. Supplemented by reference TRBV18 and TRBJ1-1, the full variable domain reads NAGVMQNPRHLVRRRGQEARLRCSPMKGHSHVYWYRQLPEEGLKFMVYLQKENIIDESGMPKERFSAEFPKEGPSILRIQQVVRGDSAAYFCASSPKNLGPGQGNTEAFFGQGTRLTVV.

This clone was observed once. This rearrangement joins TRBV6-5 to TRBJ1-2; D is unclear. V lost 8 bases, J lost 3 bases, and 13 bases lay in between. The CDR3 runs to 13 residues. The V gene's germline CDR1 is MNHEY and CDR2 SVGAGI. CDR3 DNA: TGTGCCAGCTCTTCGGGAGTTTACTATGGCTACACCTTC. This encodes CASSSGVYYGYTF.

V is TRBV12-5 and J is TRBJ2-1; weak D call: TRBD1 (6 bases). Germline CDR1 is LGHNT and CDR2 is FRNRAP. Trimming cost V 2 bases and J 6 bases, with 11 bases left between them. This CDR3 has 14 amino acids. The CDR3 region has the DNA TGTGCTAGTGGTTTGACCCTCAGGGGCAATGAGCAGTTCTTC. Translating gives CASGLTLRGNEQFF.

V and J are TRBV11-2 and TRBJ2-3; 8 nucleotides align to TRBD1. This CDR3 region has 16 residues. Losses at the gene ends were 6 bases for V and 5 bases for J; bases not matched to a gene: 13. In germline, CDR1 is SGHAT, CDR2 FQNNGV. For the CDR3, the DNA is TGTGCCAGCAGTTCGAGAGACAGGGGTGGGGGAGATACGCAGTATTTT. The encoded protein is CASSSRDRGGGDTQYF.